This TCR beta chain appears in the sequencing data of a study of CD8+CD57+ T cells in acquired aplastic anemia. Study-wide background: An average of about 3.4 ug of DNA was obtained from sorted CD4+ and CD8+ cells.

CDR1 is LNHDA, CDR2 SQIVND, per germline (reference sequence). The CDR3 length is 15 residues. V lost 5 bases to trimming and J lost 0 bases; unmatched junction nucleotides: 1. The TCR beta profiling, which covered VDJ combination and CDR3 sequence, was carried out using genomic DNA as the template. TCRdb fed the reads into MiXCR, producing one record per CDR3 protein. The sample records roughly 180,000 distinct CDR3 sequences, just over 45% being singletons. This clonotype showed up many times. Its cognate antigen is unknown. Study-wide results and caveats: The study found no significant CD8+ Simpson's diversity difference between patients and controls. Patients and controls shared over 25 CD8+ CDR3 sequences, which appeared highly expressed in patients and within their immunodominant clones.

This receptor was taken from a human donor in good health. This chain uses TRBV19 with TRBJ2-2, with 9 bases identical to TRBD1. Sequencing was carried out using sorted CD4+, CD8+, or CD8+CD57+ T cells (not recorded which) from PBMCs. CDR3 loop: CASSGDRANTGELFF. The DNA of the CDR3 is TGTGCCAGTAGTGGGGACAGGGCGAACACCGGGGAGCTGTTTTTT.